This entry lists 30 T cell receptor beta chains sequenced from one sample in a study of T-cell reconstitution after alpha-beta-depleted transplantation in children. During its preparation, the TCRbeta library received unique molecular identifiers. Using its own MiXCR run on the PCR reads, TCRdb lists one record per CDR3 protein. The sample contains approximately 350,000 distinct CDR3 sequences, 10% of which appear only once. Sequences were derived from PBMCs from the stem cell graft donor, sampled from the stem cell graft. All receptors derive from a human donor who donated a stem cell graft to a child with acute lymphoblastic leukemia.

This clonotype was recorded a few times. V usage is TRBV5-1 and J usage is TRBJ2-1; D may be TRBD1 (6 bases). CDR1 SGHRS and CDR2 YFSETQ come from the germline V gene. V was clipped by 0 bases and J by 9 bases, with 16 bases between them. This CDR3 contains 15 residues. CDR3 region: CASSLAPGEFGEQFF. CDR3 bases: TGCGCCAGCAGCTTGGCGCCAGGGGAATTTGGTGAGCAGTTCTTC.

On this clonotype: This sequence may be a read error, since a much larger clone differs from it by one base. V is TRBV6-5 and J is TRBJ2-3, with a possible D match to TRBD2 (6 bases). This CDR3 is built from 14 residues. CDR1 is MNHEY and CDR2 is SVGAGI in the germline V gene. The CDR3 sequence is CASIYSGGTDTQYF. As DNA, the CDR3 is TGTGCCAGCATTTACTCGGGGGGCACAGATACGCAGTATTTT.

The rearrangement joins TRBV20-1 to TRBJ2-1; TRBD2 matches at 8 bases. This CDR3 is built from 16 residues. CDR1 DFQATT and CDR2 SNEGSKA come from the germline V gene (reference sequence). V gave up 4 bases and J gave up 5 bases; unmatched junction bases: 13. CDR3 sequence (DNA): TGCAGTGCTATAGGTCTTACTAGCGGTAATAACAATGAGCAGTTCTTC. The encoded protein is CSAIGLTSGNNNEQFF.

The genes are TRBV12-3 or TRBV12-4 and TRBJ1-2; tentatively, D is TRBD1 (5 bases). Trimming shortened V by 10 bases and J by 6 bases, and 21 bases separated the two germline ends. CDR3 size: 14 residues. The CDR3 spells CATPRVGERDGYTF. The CDR3, as DNA: TGTGCCACCCCTAGGGTAGGGGAGAGAGATGGCTACACCTTC.

The CDR3 region has the DNA TGTGCCAGCAGTCCAGATGCATCTGGGGCCAACGTCCTGACTTTC. Its protein product is CASSPDASGANVLTF. This rearrangement joins TRBV6-2 or TRBV6-3 to TRBJ2-6; D not certain. The V gene's germline CDR1 is MNHEY and CDR2 SVGEGT. The CDR3 length is 15 residues. The V end was cut by 5 bases, the J end by 1 base, with 9 bases between.

V gene TRBV6-1 combines with J gene TRBJ2-7; possibly TRBD2 for D (5 bases). The germline V gene encodes CDR1 MNHNS and CDR2 SASEGT. The CDR3 covers 14 residues. V lost 7 bases to trimming and J lost 5 bases, with 18 bases between them. In DNA, the CDR3 is TGTGCCAGCACTCAAGGAGGTACTTACAACGAGCAGTACTTC. It yields the protein CASTQGGTYNEQYF.

This clonotype was seen a few times. This chain uses TRBV5-1 with TRBJ2-7; 15 bases fit TRBD2. The CDR3 length is 17 residues. The V and J ends lost 2 bases and 2 bases, in that order; junction bases with no gene match: 5. Germline CDR1 is SGHRS and CDR2 is YFSETQ. The CDR3 DNA is TGCGCCAGCAGCTTTGGACTAGCGGGAGGGTTGACCTACGAGCAGTACTTC. Its translation is CASSFGLAGGLTYEQYF.

The rearrangement links TRBV29-1 to TRBJ1-1, with D tentatively TRBD1 (6 bases). V lost 4 bases to trimming and J lost 3 bases, with 12 bases between them. The germline V gene encodes CDR1 SQVTM and CDR2 ANQGSEA. The CDR3 has 13 residues. The CDR3 spells CSVVGGAYTEAFF. CDR3 coding DNA: TGCAGCGTTGTCGGGGGGGCTTACACTGAAGCTTTCTTT.

Of note for this clonotype: A much larger clone differs from this one at a single base, so this may be a read error. The chain is built from TRBV6-2 or TRBV6-3 and TRBJ2-6; D ambiguous. The CDR3 covers 14 residues. The germline gives CDR1 MNHEY, CDR2 SVGEGT. This CDR3 is CASSYVSGSNVLTF. The CDR3 region has the DNA TGTGCCAGCAGTTACGTGTCTGGGTCCAACGTCCTGACTTTC.

This clonotype was counted at least ten times. This sequence joins TRBV12-3 or TRBV12-4 and TRBJ2-7; 9 bases align to TRBD2. The CDR3 contains 14 residues. The V gene end was trimmed by 2 bases and the J gene end by 6 bases; junction bases not matched to a gene: 5. Here the CDR3 reads CASSLRRREGEQYF. DNA of the CDR3: TGTGCCAGCAGTTTAAGGCGGCGGGAGGGCGAGCAGTACTTC.

The chain joins TRBV20-1 to TRBJ2-1; 8 nucleotides line up with TRBD2. Trimming cost V 0 bases and J 5 bases; bases outside gene matches: 9. The CDR3 has 16 amino acids. Germline loops: CDR1 DFQATT, CDR2 SNEGSKA (reference sequence). In DNA, the CDR3 is TGCAGTGCTAGAGACGGGACTAGACCTCGTGACAATGAGCAGTTCTTC. Protein sequence: CSARDGTRPRDNEQFF.

The table lists this clonotype with a few counts. The chain uses TRBV29-1 and TRBJ1-2, with a possible D match to TRBD1 (6 bases). Germline loops: CDR1 SQVTM, CDR2 ANQGSEA. CDR3 length: 13 residues. Between the trimmed V and J ends, which lost 4 bases and 6 bases, there was a span of 15 bases. CDR3 in DNA: TGCAGCGTTGTCGGGGGCATTTCAGATGGCTACACCTTC. Its protein product is CSVVGGISDGYTF.

This clonotype was counted a few times. The chain employs TRBV30 and TRBJ1-1, with TRBD1 matching 7 bases. J gave up 3 bases and V 7 bases, and 5 bases lay outside the gene matches. Germline V lookup: CDR1 GTSNPN, CDR2 SVGIG (reference sequence). CDR3 size: 12 residues. CDR3 in DNA: TGTGCCTCGAAACAGGGGTACACTGAAGCTTTCTTT. It is translated as CASKQGYTEAFF.

Ten or more counts support this clonotype. The rearrangement joins TRBV5-1 to TRBJ2-7; 7 bases match TRBD1. This CDR3 region has 13 residues. Germline-derived CDR1 and CDR2 are SGHRS and YFSETQ. V gave up 2 bases and J gave up 4 bases; unmatched junction bases: 3. CDR3 loop: CASSFGRGYEQYF. The CDR3 nucleotides are TGCGCCAGCAGCTTTGGCAGGGGGTACGAGCAGTACTTC. The full variable domain, completed using reference TRBV5-1 and TRBJ2-7, is KAGVTQTPRYLIKTRGQQVTLSCSPISGHRSVSWYQQTPGQGLQFLFEYFSETQRNKGNFPGRFSGRQFSNSRSEMNVSTLELGDSALYLCASSFGRGYEQYFGPGTRLTVT.

In its sample, this clonotype was seen a few times. The chain links TRBV5-1 to TRBJ2-1, with unresolved D. The CDR3 spans 13 residues. Trimming shortened V by 4 bases and J by 8 bases, and 13 bases separated the two germline ends. Looked up from germline, CDR1 is SGHRS and CDR2 is YFSETQ. The CDR3 here is CASSPSGQDEQFF. The CDR3, as DNA: TGCGCCAGCAGCCCCTCTGGGCAGGATGAGCAGTTCTTC.

Ten or more counts support this clonotype. The CDR3 DNA is TGTGCCAGCAACTCTTGGGCCCTCTCTGGAAACACCATATATTTT. Translating it yields CASNSWALSGNTIYF. V usage is TRBV7-9 and J usage is TRBJ1-3; no clear D gene. The V gene's germline CDR1 is SEHNR and CDR2 FQNEAQ (reference sequence). This CDR3 has 15 residues. The germline V and J ends were trimmed by 7 bases and 0 bases, with 13 bases remaining between them.

This sequence joins TRBV7-2 and TRBJ1-4; 10 bases agree with TRBD1. This CDR3 comprises 15 residues. The trim removed 4 bases at V and 10 bases at J, leaving 9 bases unmatched. The V gene's germline CDR1 is SGHTA and CDR2 FQGNSA. CDR3 DNA sequence: TGTGCCAGCAGCTCCGACAGGGGGCTAAAAGCAAAACTGTTTTTT. Its translation: CASSSDRGLKAKLFF.

The V call is TRBV7-2, the J call TRBJ2-3; a possible D gene is TRBD2 (6 bases). The CDR3 is 15 residues long. Germline lookup yields CDR1 SGHTA and CDR2 FQGNSA. V was shortened by 2 bases and J by 4 bases, with 13 bases between the two germline ends. The CDR3 sequence: CASSLTPGDPDTQYF. CDR3 nucleotides: TGTGCCAGCAGCTTAACCCCGGGGGACCCAGATACGCAGTATTTT.

This clonotype was counted at least ten times. The CDR3 spells CASSFSGDGYTF. As DNA, the CDR3 is TGTGCCAGCAGTTTTTCAGGGGACGGCTACACCTTC. The rearrangement links TRBV28 to TRBJ1-2, with a tentative D call TRBD1 (6 bases). In germline, CDR1 is MDHEN, CDR2 SYDVKM. V lost 3 bases, J lost 8 bases, and 10 bases lay in between. CDR3 length: 12 residues.

The rearrangement joins TRBV29-1 to TRBJ2-3, with no clear D. Trimming took off 4 bases at V and 0 bases at J, with 11 bases between the two ends. Germline V gene sequence: CDR1 SQVTM, CDR2 ANQGSEA. The CDR3 is 14 amino acids. The CDR3 protein is CSVGSILSTDTQYF. CDR3 in DNA: TGCAGCGTTGGGTCTATCCTCAGCACAGATACGCAGTATTTT.

The V and J genes are TRBV7-9 and TRBJ2-3; tentatively, D is TRBD2 (5 bases). CDR1 is SEHNR, CDR2 FQNEAQ, per germline (reference sequence). The CDR3 has 15 residues. Trimming shortened V by 2 bases and J by 2 bases, and 11 bases separated the two germline ends. CDR3 in amino acids: CASSLFSGYTDTQYF. The CDR3 region has the DNA TGTGCCAGCAGCTTATTTTCGGGATACACAGATACGCAGTATTTT.

This clonotype was seen a few times. CDR3 nucleotide sequence: TGTGCCAGCAGGACTACCTCTTACGAGCAGTACTTC. Its translation is CASRTTSYEQYF. V gene TRBV28 combines with J gene TRBJ2-7; tentative D call: TRBD2 (5 bases). The CDR3 has 12 amino acids. From germline, CDR1 is MDHEN and CDR2 SYDVKM. With 6 bases removed from V and 4 bases from J, the gap between germline ends came to 10 bases. The entire variable domain, with the rest obtained from reference TRBV28 and TRBJ2-7, is as follows: DVKVTQSSRYLVKRTGEKVFLECVQDMDHENMFWYRQDPGLGLRLIYFSYDVKMKEKGDIPEGYSVSREKKERFSLILESASTNQTSMYLCASRTTSYEQYFGPGTRLTVT.

This clonotype was counted only a few times. The rearrangement uses TRBV4-1 and TRBJ2-7, with D hard to call. CDR1 is MGHRA and CDR2 is YSYEKL in the germline V gene. Trimming removed 1 base at V and 3 bases at J, with 10 bases between. The CDR3 totals 14 residues. Here the CDR3 DNA reads TGCGCCAGCAGCCAAGGGGCTAGAATCTACGAGCAGTACTTC. Protein product: CASSQGARIYEQYF.

This clonotype appeared a few times. The chain links TRBV2 to TRBJ2-5; maybe TRBD2 (5 bases). The V gene's germline CDR1 is SNHLY and CDR2 FYNNEI. The V gene lost 0 bases and the J gene lost 2 bases, with 10 bases spanning the gap. CDR3 length: 15 residues. The CDR3 DNA reads TGTGCCAGCAGTGAAGCGTTACTAGAGCAAGAGACCCAGTACTTC. This codes for CASSEALLEQETQYF.

V gene TRBV5-1 combines with J gene TRBJ2-7; maybe TRBD1 (5 bases). The CDR3 is 14 residues long. V dropped 1 base and J dropped 0 bases, with 8 bases sitting between them. Germline-derived CDR1 and CDR2 are SGHRS and YFSETQ. The CDR3: CASSLPGNSYEQYF. In DNA form, the CDR3 reads TGCGCCAGCAGCTTGCCAGGGAACTCCTACGAGCAGTACTTC. Based on the CDR3 plus reference TRBV5-1 and TRBJ2-7, the full variable domain is KAGVTQTPRYLIKTRGQQVTLSCSPISGHRSVSWYQQTPGQGLQFLFEYFSETQRNKGNFPGRFSGRQFSNSRSEMNVSTLELGDSALYLCASSLPGNSYEQYFGPGTRLTVT.

This clonotype was seen a handful of times. The chain uses TRBV7-9 and TRBJ2-3, with D perhaps TRBD1 (6 bases). This CDR3 has 16 amino acids. V was clipped by 1 base and J by 1 base, with 12 bases between them. Germline V gene sequence: CDR1 SEHNR, CDR2 FQNEAQ (reference sequence). The CDR3 DNA sequence: TGTGCCAGCAGCTTAGGGCAGGGGAGAGGCACAGATACGCAGTATTTT. Protein product: CASSLGQGRGTDTQYF.

This clonotype has more than one count but fewer than ten. The chain recombines TRBV4-1 with TRBJ2-7; 7 bases fit TRBD2. Per germline, CDR1 MGHRA and CDR2 YSYEKL. CDR3 length: 16 residues. Germline trimming cut 0 bases from V and 3 bases from J; bases unmatched to any gene: 8. The CDR3 bases are TGCGCCAGCAGCCAAGAACCCAGCGGGGCGTACTACGAGCAGTACTTC. It is translated as CASSQEPSGAYYEQYF.

This clonotype was observed a few times. The chain joins TRBV20-1 to TRBJ2-7; 8 nucleotides agree with TRBD2. The CDR3 length is 13 residues. Per the germline V gene, CDR1 is DFQATT and CDR2 is SNEGSKA (reference sequence). The V segment lost 4 bases and the J segment 6 bases; nucleotides outside the gene matches: 8. The CDR3 loop is CSANDRGRSEQYF. The CDR3 nucleotides read TGCAGTGCTAATGACCGCGGGAGGAGCGAGCAGTACTTC.

The V call is TRBV9, the J call TRBJ2-3, with 11 positions matching TRBD2. V lost 3 bases to trimming and J lost 5 bases; unmatched junction nucleotides: 8. Germline CDR1 and CDR2: SGDLS and YYNGEE. The CDR3 is 16 amino acids. DNA of the CDR3: TGTGCCAGCAGCGGTATAGCGGGAGGGCCTGTAGATACGCAGTATTTT. This codes for CASSGIAGGPVDTQYF.

This clonotype was detected a few times. The gene calls are TRBV20-1 and TRBJ1-2; no clear D gene. V lost 3 bases, J lost 4 bases, and 15 bases lay in between. In germline, CDR1 is DFQATT, CDR2 SNEGSKA (reference sequence). The CDR3 is 14 residues long. For the CDR3, the DNA is TGCAGTGCTAGCAAACCGGGGAGTTCCTATGGCTACACCTTC. Encoded protein: CSASKPGSSYGYTF.